This entry concerns a single T cell receptor beta chain. Its specific antigen is unknown. Base qualities were left out, and no much larger clone turns up one base away. Collaborating institutions collected whole blood in K2EDTA tubes following their own protocols. For TCRbeta analysis, collaborator samples were shipped as frozen whole blood, as isolated PBMCs, or as DNA extracted from either sample type. This sample was included in a study of blood T cell repertoires in COVID-19 (dated by TCRdb to 2020 to 2021). Background for the entire study: The collaborator samples originated in the United States, Italy and Spain and spanned the acute and convalescent phases of COVID-19. The samples were drawn from the first 160 participants of the ongoing ImmuneRACE study and from under 1,500 subjects provided by 6 global collaborators. The repertoires were released in a freely available public database intended as a resource for research on the immune response to SARS-CoV-2. The prospective study material was composed of cDNA or gDNA derived from T cells, B-cell-depleted T cells, or PBMCs. Deeply sampled blood TCRbeta repertoires from subjects exposed to, actively infected with, or recovered from COVID-19 were included in the dataset. HLA class I and class II types, where available, came from metadata supplied by the sample provider rather than from assay-based typing. Sample metadata almost always included a de-identified subject ID, COVID-19 status, age in years and sex. General findings and caveats noted by the study authors: How much clinical and demographic metadata was included differed by source and by participant, and the metadata was provided uncurated.

TCRbeta CDR3 regions were amplified from genomic DNA using the immunoSEQ Assay, a bias-controlled multiplex PCR. Per the original workflow: The number of nucleated cells in each sample was estimated by amplification of reference gene primers within the assay. To quantify the absolute abundance of each unique TCRbeta CDR3 rearrangement, sequence reads were collapsed and filtered. For each sample, productive Simpson clonality was calculated as the square root of Simpson's diversity index across productive rearrangements. In TCRdb, the immuneACCESS table is reduced to in-frame sequences with V and J assigned. These tables do not hold every clone; where another copy was compared, an unresolved V gene accounts for under half, and the others remain unexplained. V and J calls and clone size are those listed in that table; D and trimming were worked out from the DNA. Within this sample are about 250,000 clones, with roughly 84% of them counted one time only. The ten biggest clones cover 4.4% of the sample.

CDR1 and CDR2 (SGHTS, YDEGEE) derive from the germline V gene. From V the trimming removes 4 bases and from J it removes 5 bases, while the gene matches leave 3 bases of the junction unaccounted for. The cysteine opens and the phenylalanine closes a CDR3 of 13 amino acids. Only CDR3 DNA remains: 39 bases, in frame from the first base. The sequenced material came from peripheral blood. This receptor was taken from a man over 45 with active or convalescent COVID-19. In this chain, TRBV5-8 is recombined with TRBJ1-2, with 9 middle bases fitting TRBD1. The CDR3 reads CASSRGTGYGYTF. The base sequence is TGTGCCAGCAGCCGGGGGACAGGGTATGGCTACACCTTC.